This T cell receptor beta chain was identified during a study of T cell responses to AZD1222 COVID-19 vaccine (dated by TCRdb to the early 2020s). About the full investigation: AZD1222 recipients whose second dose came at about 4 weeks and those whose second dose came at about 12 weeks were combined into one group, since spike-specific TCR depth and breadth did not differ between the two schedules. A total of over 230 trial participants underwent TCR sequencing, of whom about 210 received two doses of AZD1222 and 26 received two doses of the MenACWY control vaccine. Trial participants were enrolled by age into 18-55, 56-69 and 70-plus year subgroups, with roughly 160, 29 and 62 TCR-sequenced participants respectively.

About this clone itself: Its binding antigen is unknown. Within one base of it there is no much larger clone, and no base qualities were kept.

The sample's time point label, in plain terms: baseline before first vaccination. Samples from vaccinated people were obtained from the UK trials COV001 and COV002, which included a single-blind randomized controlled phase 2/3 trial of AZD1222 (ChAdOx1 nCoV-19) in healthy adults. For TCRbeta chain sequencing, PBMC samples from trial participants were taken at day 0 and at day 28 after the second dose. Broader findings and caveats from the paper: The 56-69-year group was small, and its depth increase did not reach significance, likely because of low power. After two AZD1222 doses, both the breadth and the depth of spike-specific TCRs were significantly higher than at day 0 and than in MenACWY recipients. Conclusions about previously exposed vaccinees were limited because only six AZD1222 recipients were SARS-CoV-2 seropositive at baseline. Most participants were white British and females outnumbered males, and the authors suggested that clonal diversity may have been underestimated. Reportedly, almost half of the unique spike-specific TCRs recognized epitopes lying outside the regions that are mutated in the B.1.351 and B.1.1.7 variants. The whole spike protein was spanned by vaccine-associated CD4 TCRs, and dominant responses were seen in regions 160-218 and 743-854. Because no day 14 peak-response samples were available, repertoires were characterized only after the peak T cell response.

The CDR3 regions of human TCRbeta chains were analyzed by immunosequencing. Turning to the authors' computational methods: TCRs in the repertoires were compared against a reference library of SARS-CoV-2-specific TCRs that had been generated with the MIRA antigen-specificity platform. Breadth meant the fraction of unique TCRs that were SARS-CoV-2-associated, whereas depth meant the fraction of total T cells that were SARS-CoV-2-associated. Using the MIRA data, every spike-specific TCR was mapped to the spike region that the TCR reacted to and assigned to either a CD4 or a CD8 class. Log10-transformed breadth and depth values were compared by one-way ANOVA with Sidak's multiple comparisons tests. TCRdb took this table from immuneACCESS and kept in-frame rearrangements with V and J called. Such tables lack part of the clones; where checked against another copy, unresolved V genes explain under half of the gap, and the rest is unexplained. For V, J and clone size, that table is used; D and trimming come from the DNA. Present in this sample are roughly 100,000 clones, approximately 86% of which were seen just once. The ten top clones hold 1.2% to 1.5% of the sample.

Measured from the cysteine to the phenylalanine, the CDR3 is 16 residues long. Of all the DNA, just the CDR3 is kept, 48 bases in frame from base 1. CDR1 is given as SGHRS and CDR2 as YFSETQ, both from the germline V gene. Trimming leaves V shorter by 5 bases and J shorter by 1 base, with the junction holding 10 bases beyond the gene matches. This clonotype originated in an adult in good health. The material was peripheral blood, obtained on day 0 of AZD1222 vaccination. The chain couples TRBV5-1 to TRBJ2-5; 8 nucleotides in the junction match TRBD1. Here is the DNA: TGCGCCAGCAGACCCGGTGGCCAGGGGGCCCAAGAGACCCAGTACTTC. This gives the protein CASRPGGQGAQETQYF.